Here is one T cell receptor beta chain with its context. What it binds is not known. PCR employed 60 Vbeta and 13 Jbeta primers. Assay: immunoSEQ multiplex PCR; the TCRdb copy retains only in-frame clones and omits some. Of about 170,000 clones listed, about 82% were seen once; the top ten hold 1%. This sample stems from a study of cytomegalovirus exposure and HLA in healthy donors. On the study more broadly: Early on, a data release was issued that held roughly 84 million unique TCRs from HLA-typed donors. Study-level findings and limits: The likely origin of a cluster of highly shared sequence variants was a sequencing artifact. Near-uniform donor sequencing depth was presumed by presence/absence analyses. Analysis was performed later, and it showed HLA-associated TCR beta chains to be more clonally expanded than equally common others.

The CDR3 has 15 amino acids. Per the germline V gene, CDR1 is LGHNA and CDR2 is YNFKEQ. V lost 1 base to trimming and J lost 3 bases, with 10 bases between them. The sample was PBMCs. The chain combines TRBV4-2 with TRBJ1-3; D remains ambiguous. The clonotype comes from a woman aged 45-59 years in good health and CMV-seropositive. This CDR3 is CASSQGRVGGNTIYF. The CDR3 nucleotides are TGTGCCAGCAGCCAAGGGAGAGTCGGTGGAAACACCATATATTTT.